This record covers a single T cell receptor (beta chain). The antigen is not known. The germline V and J ends were trimmed by 5 bases and 5 bases, with 18 bases remaining between them. Germline V gene data show CDR1 as MNHNS and CDR2 as SASEGT. CDR3 length equals 15 residues. Each and every patient relapsed after autologous stem cell transplantation, and patients got differing brentuximab vedotin exposure. Reported best responses ranged across complete response, partial response or progressive disease. The source of the sample is a study of PD-1 blockade in classical Hodgkin lymphoma. Assay: immunoSEQ multiplex PCR; the TCRdb copy retains only in-frame clones and omits some. Seen here are tens of thousands of clones, over 75% observed once, and the top ten hold 15%. Findings and limits, study-wide: As was reported, newly diagnosed patients showed lower baseline TCR diversity than healthy donors did. Underlying causes for the observed repertoire differences were not defined, possibly disease activity or prior therapy.

This receptor was obtained from a human donor with classical Hodgkin lymphoma. The chain carries TRBV6-1 and TRBJ1-1; D remains ambiguous. The source was peripheral blood mononuclear cells (PBMCs), collected at baseline. CDR3 sequence reads: CASSTRGPLETEAFF. DNA of the CDR3: TGTGCCAGCAGTACCCGTGGGCCCCTGGAGACTGAAGCTTTCTTT.